This TCR beta chain came from a study of cytomegalovirus exposure and HLA in healthy donors. Study results and limitations: Most observed TCR sequences were rare, whereas some public TCRs were detected in many donors. The HLA-A and HLA-B alleles of most subjects were reportedly predicted accurately from TCR beta sequences.

Concerning this clone: Its antigen is not identified.

Donors consisted of healthy bone marrow donors. The study ran its PCR with 60 Vbeta and 13 Jbeta primers. Produced via immunoSEQ multiplex PCR; TCRdb's table is partial and in-frame only. This table holds about 140,000 clones. Sequences were obtained from PBMCs. The clonotype comes from a man in his forties in good health and CMV-seronegative.

CDR3 region: CASVTQGSDEAFF. The CDR3, as DNA: TGTGCCAGCGTGACTCAGGGAAGTGATGAAGCTTTCTTT. This chain links TRBV13 with TRBJ1-1; weak D call: TRBD1 (5 bases). CDR1 PRHDT and CDR2 FYEKMQ come from the germline V gene (reference sequence). The CDR3 totals 13 residues. V shed 8 bases and J shed 7 bases, with 17 bases lying between them.